The rows below give T cell receptor beta chains drawn from one sample of a study of beta chain features in type 1 diabetes. Clones were read by immunoSEQ multiplex PCR, and TCRdb kept only the in-frame ones, dropping some. The sample includes some 300,000 clones, approximately 8% of them seen just once. Sequences were obtained from central memory CD4+ T cells from blood. These TCRs come from a woman under 30 in good health. CDR3s include the opening cysteine and the closing phenylalanine or tryptophan. A D gene is named only where the DNA matches it firmly. Clone sizes are given selectively: once, few, many, or a class where the clone is expanded.

clone_size	v_call	j_call	d_call	cdr3_nt	cdr3_aa
few	TRBV7-2	TRBJ1-1	.	TGTGCCAGCAGCTTATCAGTGGGGGTCAACACTGAAGCTTTCTTT	CASSLSVGVNTEAFF
few	TRBV2	TRBJ1-2	.	TGTGCCAGCAGATTGGGGGTTAGAGGCTACACCTTC	CASRLGVRGYTF
.	TRBV25-1	TRBJ1-1	.	TGTGCCAGCAGTGGAGACCTAAGTAGGTCCATAGGGAACACTGAAGCTTTCTTT	CASSGDLSRSIGNTEAFF
few	TRBV19	TRBJ1-2	.	TGTGCCAGTAATGAACCGGGGGGACGGCACGGCTACACCTTC	CASNEPGGRHGYTF
.	TRBV29-1	TRBJ2-5	TRBD1	TGCAGCGTTGGGGGGACAGGGGGCGTGTGGACCCAGTACTTC	CSVGGTGGVWTQYF
.	TRBV29-1	TRBJ2-3	TRBD2	TGCAGCGTTGAAGGCGGGAGGGGTGCAGATACGCAGTATTTT	CSVEGGRGADTQYF
.	TRBV28	TRBJ1-1	TRBD1	TGTGCCAGCAGTTTCTTGAGACAGGGTAGGAGTGGAGCTTTCTTT	CASSFLRQGRSGAFF
few	TRBV5-1	TRBJ2-1	.	TGCGCCAGCAGCTTGCAGGGTGGCCTCTACAATGAGCAGTTCTTC	CASSLQGGLYNEQFF
few	TRBV15	TRBJ1-3	.	TGTGCCACCAGCAGAGACGGCATCTCTGGAAACACCATATATTTT	CATSRDGISGNTIYF
few	TRBV5-1	TRBJ2-1	.	TGCGCCAGCAGCTTCTCTCCCAACAATGAGCAGTTCTTC	CASSFSPNNEQFF
.	TRBV11-2	TRBJ2-3	TRBD2	TGTGCCAGCAGTCCCGGGACTAGTTACACAGATACGCAGTATTTT	CASSPGTSYTDTQYF
.	TRBV6-5	TRBJ1-1	.	TGTGCCAGCAGTTACTCGGATGCAGGATTTTTATCCGGAGCTTTCTTT	CASSYSDAGFLSGAFF
.	TRBV28	TRBJ2-1	.	TGTGCCAGCAGTTTATACGGAAATGAGCAGTTCTTC	CASSLYGNEQFF
few	TRBV9	TRBJ2-5	.	TGTGCCAGCAGCGTATGGGGGGCGCCTAGGCAAGAGACCCAGTACTTC	CASSVWGAPRQETQYF
.	TRBV6-5	TRBJ1-5	.	TGTGCCAGCAGACGGGGGAGTCAGCCCCAGCATTTT	CASRRGSQPQHF
.	TRBV9	TRBJ1-1	.	TGTACCAGCAGCGTTGGAATTAAGAATGAAGCTTTCTTT	CTSSVGIKNEAFF